The sequence of this T cell receptor beta chain was determined in a study of CD8 T cells in Susac syndrome. Study conclusions and caveats: CD4+ repertoires of Susac syndrome patients lacked detectable clonal expansion.

CDR3 length: 14 residues. Trimming took off 3 bases at V and 4 bases at J, with 12 bases between the two ends. In germline, CDR1 is SEHNR, CDR2 FQNEAQ (reference sequence). Regarding this clonotype: Its target is unknown.

RNA was extracted with the RNeasy kit, and a quantity of about 0.45 to 1 ug was reverse transcribed using random hexamers. Amplification of TCR beta CDR3 spanned 54 Vbeta and 13 Jbeta via immunoSEQ multiplex PCR. In TCRdb, the immunoSEQ multiplex PCR reads were re-called with MiXCR into one record per CDR3 protein. The sample comprises 150,000 to 200,000 distinct CDR3 sequences, approximately 95% of which are singletons, and around 0.12% rests with the top ten. The chain has TRBV7-9 and TRBJ1-1; no clear D gene. This receptor was identified in a human donor with Susac syndrome. Sequenced sample: CD4+ T cells from PBMCs. CDR3 DNA sequence: TGTGCCAGCAGCTTTACAGCCCTGGCCACTGAAGCTTTCTTT. Encoded protein: CASSFTALATEAFF.